Presented here are 23 T cell receptor beta chains from one specimen sequenced in a study of blood T cell repertoires in COVID-19. Profiling relied on immunoSEQ multiplex PCR, and the TCRdb table lists in-frame clones only, not all of them. The sample consists of about 180,000 clones, around 90% of them appearing once. The specimen was peripheral blood. The receptor set was obtained from a woman aged 45-60 years with acute or convalescent COVID-19.

In its sample, this clone was seen a few times. CDR3 loop: CASSVTSGGAADTQYF. As DNA, the CDR3 is TGTGCCAGCAGCGTGACTAGCGGGGGGGCGGCAGATACGCAGTATTTT. This chain links TRBV9 with TRBJ2-3, with TRBD2 matching 14 bases. V shed 2 bases, J shed 4 bases, and the junction held 3 bases outside the gene matches. Germline-derived CDR1 and CDR2 are SGDLS and YYNGEE. This CDR3 has 16 residues.

This rearrangement joins TRBV5-1 to TRBJ2-2; TRBD1 matches 7 bases. This CDR3 has 18 amino acids. The ends lost 3 bases at V and 1 base at J; junction bases unmatched: 12. Germline CDR1 reads SGHRS; CDR2 reads YFSETQ. The CDR3 reads CASSSTPGQKGNTGELFF. CDR3 bases: TGCGCCAGCAGCTCAACTCCGGGACAGAAAGGGAACACCGGGGAGCTGTTTTTT.

This clone was seen only once. This chain links TRBV5-1 with TRBJ2-2, with 7 bases lining up with TRBD2. The CDR3 totals 15 residues. Germline-derived CDR1 and CDR2 are SGHRS and YFSETQ. The V gene end was trimmed by 0 bases and the J gene end by 4 bases; junction bases not matched to a gene: 3. CDR3 amino acids: CASSLAGEGTGELFF. The CDR3, as DNA: TGCGCCAGCAGCTTGGCCGGGGAGGGCACCGGGGAGCTGTTTTTT.

This clone was detected only once. The CDR3 is CATSDDTGAGGTDTQYF. The CDR3 DNA is TGTGCCACCAGTGACGATACAGGGGCAGGGGGCACAGATACGCAGTATTTT. The chain links TRBV24-1 to TRBJ2-3; 7 nucleotides line up with TRBD1. V trimming: 4 bases; J trimming: 1 base; junction bases outside the gene matches: 10. The germline CDR1 and CDR2 sequences are KGHDR and SFDVKD. The CDR3 has 17 amino acids.

The chain uses TRBV5-4 and TRBJ1-2; D ambiguous. The V and J ends lost 4 bases and 0 bases respectively, with 10 bases between them. Germline CDR1 reads SGHNT; CDR2 reads YYREEE (reference sequence). The CDR3 is 14 amino acids. CDR3 in amino acids: CASSPTQANYGYTF. DNA for the CDR3: TGTGCCAGCAGCCCGACCCAGGCTAACTATGGCTACACCTTC.

The chain recombines TRBV27 with TRBJ2-2; the match to TRBD1 covers 10 bases. V dropped 4 bases and J dropped 5; count of bases not matched to a gene: 7. CDR1 and CDR2 (germline): MNHEY, SMNVEV (reference sequence). The CDR3 contains 16 residues. CDR3: CASSSPTGGATGELFF. The CDR3 region has the DNA TGTGCCAGCAGTTCACCGACAGGGGGCGCGACCGGGGAGCTGTTTTTT.

This chain uses TRBV6-5 with TRBJ1-1; TRBD1 is a possible D gene (6 bases). The ends were cut back, 5 bases at V and 5 bases at J, with 15 bases in the middle. In germline, CDR1 is MNHEY, CDR2 SVGAGI. The CDR3 has 14 amino acids. The CDR3 region is CASSLEGGSTEAFF. CDR3 sequence (DNA): TGTGCCAGCAGTCTGGAAGGGGGTTCGACTGAAGCTTTCTTT.

This chain links TRBV5-1 with TRBJ2-5, with 9 bases lining up with TRBD2. J was trimmed by 4 bases and V by 0 bases; bases with no gene match: 7. This CDR3 comprises 16 residues. Germline CDR1 is SGHRS and CDR2 is YFSETQ. CDR3 loop: CASSLGGSGRVETQYF. CDR3 bases: TGCGCCAGCAGCTTGGGGGGTAGCGGGAGAGTAGAGACCCAGTACTTC.

The table lists this clone with a few counts. The chain couples TRBV6-5 to TRBJ2-7; perhaps TRBD1 as D (6 bases). This CDR3 spans 14 amino acids. CDR1 and CDR2 from the germline V gene are MNHEY and SVGAGI. The V gene lost 5 bases and the J gene lost 3 bases, with 14 bases spanning the gap. The CDR3 nucleotides are TGTGCCAGCAGTATAACACAGGGAATCTACGAGCAGTACTTC. It is translated as CASSITQGIYEQYF.

The chain employs TRBV6-5 and TRBJ2-6, with D perhaps matching TRBD2 (5 bases). CDR3 length: 15 amino acids. The V gene lost 5 bases and the J gene lost 1 base, with 9 bases spanning the gap. CDR1 and CDR2 (germline): MNHEY, SVGAGI. The CDR3 bases are TGTGCCAGCAGTCACGACTATTCTGGGGCCAACGTCCTGACTTTC. It codes for CASSHDYSGANVLTF.

This chain connects TRBV3-1 (or the pseudogene TRBV3-2) to TRBJ2-7; D might be TRBD2 (6 bases). The CDR3 length is 15 residues. Germline loops: CDR1 LGHDT, CDR2 YNNKEL (reference sequence). Between the trimmed V and J ends, which lost 0 bases and 5 bases, there was a span of 14 bases. CDR3 sequence: CASSQDQLAHHEQYF. CDR3 nucleotide sequence: TGTGCCAGCAGCCAAGATCAACTAGCCCACCACGAGCAGTACTTC.

Comment on this clone: This sample also contains other DNA sequences that code for the same CDR3. The chain has TRBV10-3 and TRBJ1-2; 7 nucleotides match TRBD1. After removal of 8 bases from V and 6 bases from J, the junction contained 6 bases not matched to a gene. This CDR3 has 12 residues. CDR1 and CDR2 from the germline V gene are ENHRY and SYGVKD. CDR3 region: CAIRGQGDGYTF. The CDR3 bases are TGTGCCATCCGCGGGCAGGGGGATGGCTACACCTTC.

The chain links TRBV2 to TRBJ2-2; D remains unclear. Germline CDR1 reads SNHLY; CDR2 reads FYNNEI. The V end lost 8 bases, the J end lost 2 bases, and 12 bases lay between the germline ends. The CDR3 has 14 amino acids. CDR3 sequence reads: CASAYYQNTGELFF. The CDR3 DNA is TGTGCCAGCGCGTACTACCAAAACACCGGGGAGCTGTTTTTT.

The V and J genes are TRBV9 and TRBJ1-1; D is uncertain. From germline, CDR1 is SGDLS and CDR2 YYNGEE. V was pared by 4 bases and J by 0 bases, with 13 bases between. The CDR3 loop spans 15 amino acids. The CDR3 DNA sequence: TGTGCCAGCAGCCCTACGGAGGTCCTGAACACTGAAGCTTTCTTT. It specifies CASSPTEVLNTEAFF. Full variable domain (missing parts from reference TRBV9 and TRBJ1-1): DSGVTQTPKHLITATGQRVTLRCSPRSGDLSVYWYQQSLDQGLQFLIQYYNGEERAKGNILERFSAQQFPDLHSELNLSSLELGDSALYFCASSPTEVLNTEAFFGQGTRLTVV.

The chain joins TRBV4-1 to TRBJ2-4; D possibly corresponds to TRBD1 (8 bases). Germline V gene sequence: CDR1 MGHRA, CDR2 YSYEKL. V lost 1 base and J lost 8, with 21 bases in between. This CDR3 comprises 17 residues. The CDR3 here is CASSQVNRGGYLDIQYF. As DNA, the CDR3 is TGCGCCAGCAGCCAAGTTAACAGGGGGGGGTATTTGGACATTCAGTACTTC.

The rearrangement links TRBV28 to TRBJ1-4; TRBD1 might be the D (6 bases). This CDR3 has 14 amino acids. Germline lookup yields CDR1 MDHEN and CDR2 SYDVKM. The V gene lost 5 bases and the J gene lost 6 bases, with 13 bases spanning the gap. For the CDR3, the DNA is TGTGCCAGCAGTCTTCCCCAGGGGCATGAAAAACTGTTTTTT. This gives the protein CASSLPQGHEKLFF.

The gene calls are TRBV5-1 and TRBJ1-2; TRBD1 is a possible D gene (5 bases). The CDR3 is 15 residues long. V lost 3 bases, J lost 3 bases, and 15 bases lay in between. Germline loops: CDR1 SGHRS, CDR2 YFSETQ. The CDR3 DNA is TGCGCCAGCAGCTCGGGTTTGGGGCTAGACTATGGCTACACCTTC. Its translation is CASSSGLGLDYGYTF.

This chain links TRBV4-1 with TRBJ1-2; 8 positions agree with TRBD1. Germline V gene sequence: CDR1 MGHRA, CDR2 YSYEKL. The CDR3 covers 14 residues. With 6 bases clipped from V and 1 base from J, the junction kept 4 bases outside the gene matches. CDR3 nucleotides: TGCGCCAGCAGTCCCGGACAGGGTAACTATGGCTACACCTTC. The encoded protein is CASSPGQGNYGYTF.

The V call is TRBV5-1, the J call TRBJ2-3, with TRBD1 as a possible D gene (5 bases). Looked up from germline, CDR1 is SGHRS and CDR2 is YFSETQ. The CDR3 extends over 16 amino acids. The ends were cut back, 4 bases at V and 3 bases at J, with 18 bases in the middle. The CDR3 bases are TGCGCCAGCAGCCCATTATTAGGGGATGGGACAGATACGCAGTATTTT. Translation: CASSPLLGDGTDTQYF. The full variable domain, with the rest looked up from reference TRBV5-1 and TRBJ2-3, is KAGVTQTPRYLIKTRGQQVTLSCSPISGHRSVSWYQQTPGQGLQFLFEYFSETQRNKGNFPGRFSGRQFSNSRSEMNVSTLELGDSALYLCASSPLLGDGTDTQYFGPGTRLTVL.

The rearrangement joins TRBV10-3 to TRBJ1-1, with D maybe TRBD1 (6 bases). Germline lookup yields CDR1 ENHRY and CDR2 SYGVKD. V was trimmed by 10 bases and J by 0 bases, leaving 9 bases between them. The CDR3 length is 12 residues. CDR3 sequence reads: CASGQLNTEAFF. The CDR3 coding sequence is TGTGCCAGCGGACAGTTGAACACTGAAGCTTTCTTT.

This sequence joins TRBV5-4 and TRBJ2-4; D is possibly TRBD1 (5 bases). The CDR3 is 18 amino acids. V lost 4 bases and J lost 0, with 20 bases in between. The germline gives CDR1 SGHNT, CDR2 YYREEE (reference sequence). This CDR3 is CASSPGLGGARAKNIQYF. In nucleotides, the CDR3 is TGTGCCAGCAGCCCAGGGCTCGGTGGGGCGAGAGCCAAAAACATTCAGTACTTC.

This clone has a single count. The chain links TRBV7-9 to TRBJ1-2; 7 bases are a match to TRBD1. CDR1 and CDR2 (germline): SEHNR, FQNEAQ (reference sequence). The CDR3 is 14 residues long. Germline trimming cut 1 base from V and 4 bases from J; bases unmatched to any gene: 3. CDR3 loop: CASSLDRGLYGYTF. In nucleotides, the CDR3 is TGTGCCAGCAGCTTAGACAGGGGCCTCTATGGCTACACCTTC.

V gene TRBV24-1 combines with J gene TRBJ1-2, with 7 bases identical to TRBD1. Germline V gives CDR1 KGHDR, CDR2 SFDVKD. The CDR3 is made up of 14 amino acids. The junction had 9 bases not matched to a gene; V was cut back by 4 bases and J by 8 bases. CDR3: CATSDPTGPGGYTF. DNA for the CDR3: TGTGCCACCAGTGACCCGACAGGGCCTGGGGGCTACACCTTC.